This T cell receptor (beta chain) was identified during a study of blood T cell repertoires in COVID-19. Study information: Samples representing acute and convalescent COVID-19 were sourced from the United States, Italy and Spain. PBMCs, B-cell-depleted T cells, or T cells were the source of the cDNA or gDNA that made up the material.

In Seattle, patients joined the study during active infection and were tracked longitudinally. The CDR3 sequence is 15 residues long. V lost 4 bases and J lost 1, with 13 bases in between. CDR1 is SNHLY and CDR2 is FYNNEI in the germline V gene. As handled by the study authors: Estimation of nucleated cell counts relied on the amplification of reference gene primers. Only in-frame clones appear in the TCRdb table, and some are missing; sequencing was by immunoSEQ multiplex PCR. V and J calls and clone size are as listed in that table; D and trimming were resolved from the DNA. The data show roughly 340,000 clones, approximately 91% seen once.

The sequence came from a woman in her seventies with COVID-19, enrolled during active disease. Sequencing was performed on peripheral blood. The V gene is TRBV2, the J gene TRBJ1-2; weak D call: TRBD1 (5 bases). The CDR3 DNA is TGTGCCAGCAGTGCAGGGCCTACTTATAACTATGGCTACACCTTC. Translated, it gives CASSAGPTYNYGYTF.